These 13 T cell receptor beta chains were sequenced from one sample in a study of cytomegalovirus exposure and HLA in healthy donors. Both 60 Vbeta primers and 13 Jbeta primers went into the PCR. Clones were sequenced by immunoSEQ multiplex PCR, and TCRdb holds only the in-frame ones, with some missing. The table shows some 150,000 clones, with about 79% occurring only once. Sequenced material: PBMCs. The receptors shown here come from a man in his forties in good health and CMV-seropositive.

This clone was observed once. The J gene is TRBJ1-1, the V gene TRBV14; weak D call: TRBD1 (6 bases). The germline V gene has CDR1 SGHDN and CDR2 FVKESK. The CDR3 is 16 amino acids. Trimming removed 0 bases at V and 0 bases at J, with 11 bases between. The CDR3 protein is CASSQDLGQLNTEAFF. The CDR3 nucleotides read TGTGCCAGCAGCCAAGATTTAGGACAGTTGAACACTGAAGCTTTCTTT.

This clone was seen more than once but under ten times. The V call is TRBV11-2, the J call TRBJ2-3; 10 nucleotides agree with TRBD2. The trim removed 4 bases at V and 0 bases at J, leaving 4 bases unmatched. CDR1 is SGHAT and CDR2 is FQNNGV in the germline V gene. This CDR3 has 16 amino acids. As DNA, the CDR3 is TGTGCCAGCAGCTCTGGACTAGCGGCTAGCACAGATACGCAGTATTTT. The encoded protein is CASSSGLAASTDTQYF.

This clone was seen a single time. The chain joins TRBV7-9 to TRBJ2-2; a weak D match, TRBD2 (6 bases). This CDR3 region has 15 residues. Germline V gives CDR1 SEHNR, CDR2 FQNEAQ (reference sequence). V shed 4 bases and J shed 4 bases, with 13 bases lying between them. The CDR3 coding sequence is TGTGCCAGCAGCTCACAAAATAGCGGCACCGGGGAGCTGTTTTTT. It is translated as CASSSQNSGTGELFF.

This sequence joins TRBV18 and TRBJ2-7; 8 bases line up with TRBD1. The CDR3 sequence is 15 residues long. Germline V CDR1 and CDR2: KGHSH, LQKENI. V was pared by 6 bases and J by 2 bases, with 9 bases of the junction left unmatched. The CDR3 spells CASSLRQGHTYEQYF. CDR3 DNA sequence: TGTGCCAGCTCCCTACGACAGGGGCACACCTACGAGCAGTACTTC.

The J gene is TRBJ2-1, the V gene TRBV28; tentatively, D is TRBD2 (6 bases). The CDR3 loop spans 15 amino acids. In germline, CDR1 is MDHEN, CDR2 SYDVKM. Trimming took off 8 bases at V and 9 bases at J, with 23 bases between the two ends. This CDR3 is CASRLGLLGWGEQFF. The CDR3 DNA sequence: TGTGCCAGCCGCTTAGGACTATTGGGGTGGGGTGAGCAGTTCTTC.

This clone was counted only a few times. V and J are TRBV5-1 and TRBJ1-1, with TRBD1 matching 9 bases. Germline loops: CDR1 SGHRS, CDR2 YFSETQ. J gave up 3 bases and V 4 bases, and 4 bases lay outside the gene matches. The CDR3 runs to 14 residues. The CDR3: CASSQTGGDTEAFF. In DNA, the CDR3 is TGCGCCAGCAGCCAGACAGGGGGGGACACTGAAGCTTTCTTT.

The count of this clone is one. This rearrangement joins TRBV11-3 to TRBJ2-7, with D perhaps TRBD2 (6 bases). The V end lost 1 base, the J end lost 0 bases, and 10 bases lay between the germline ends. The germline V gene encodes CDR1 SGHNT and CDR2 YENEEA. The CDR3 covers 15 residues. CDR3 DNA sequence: TGTGCCAGCAGCTTAGGCGGGGATAGCTCCTACGAGCAGTACTTC. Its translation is CASSLGGDSSYEQYF.

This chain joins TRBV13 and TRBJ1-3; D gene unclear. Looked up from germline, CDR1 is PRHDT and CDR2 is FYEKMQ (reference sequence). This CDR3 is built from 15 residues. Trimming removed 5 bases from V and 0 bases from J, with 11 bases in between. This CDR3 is CASSDQQSSGNTIYF. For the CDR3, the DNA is TGTGCCAGCAGCGATCAACAGAGCTCTGGAAACACCATATATTTT.

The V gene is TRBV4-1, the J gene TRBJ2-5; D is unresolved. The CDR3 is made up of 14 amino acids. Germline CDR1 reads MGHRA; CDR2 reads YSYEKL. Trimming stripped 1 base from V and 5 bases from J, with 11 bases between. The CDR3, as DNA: TGCGCCAGCAGCCAAGGTTCGGGTGTCGAGACCCAGTACTTC. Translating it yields CASSQGSGVETQYF.

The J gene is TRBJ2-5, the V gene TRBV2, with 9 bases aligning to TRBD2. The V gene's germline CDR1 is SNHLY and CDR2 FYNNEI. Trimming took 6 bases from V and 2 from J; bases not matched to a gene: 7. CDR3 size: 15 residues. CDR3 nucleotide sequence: TGTGCCAGCAGCCAGACTAGCGGTATACAAGAGACCCAGTACTTC. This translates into CASSQTSGIQETQYF.

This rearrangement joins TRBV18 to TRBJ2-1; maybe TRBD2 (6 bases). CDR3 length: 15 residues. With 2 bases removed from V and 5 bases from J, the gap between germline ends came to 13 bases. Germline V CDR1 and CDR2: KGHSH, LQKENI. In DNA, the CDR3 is TGTGCCAGCTCACCAGTTCTAGCGCTGAACAATGAGCAGTTCTTC. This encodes CASSPVLALNNEQFF.

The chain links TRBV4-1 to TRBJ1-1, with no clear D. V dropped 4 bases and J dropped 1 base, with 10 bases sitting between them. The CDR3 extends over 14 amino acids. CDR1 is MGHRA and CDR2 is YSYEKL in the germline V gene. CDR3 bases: TGCGCCAGCAGCCCCCTGGCACAGAACACTGAAGCTTTCTTT. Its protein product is CASSPLAQNTEAFF.

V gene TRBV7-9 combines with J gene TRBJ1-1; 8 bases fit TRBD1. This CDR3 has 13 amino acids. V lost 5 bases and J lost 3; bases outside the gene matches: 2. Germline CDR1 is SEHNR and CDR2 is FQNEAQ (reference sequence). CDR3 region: CASSLDRDTEAFF. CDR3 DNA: TGTGCCAGCAGCCTGGACAGGGACACTGAAGCTTTCTTT.